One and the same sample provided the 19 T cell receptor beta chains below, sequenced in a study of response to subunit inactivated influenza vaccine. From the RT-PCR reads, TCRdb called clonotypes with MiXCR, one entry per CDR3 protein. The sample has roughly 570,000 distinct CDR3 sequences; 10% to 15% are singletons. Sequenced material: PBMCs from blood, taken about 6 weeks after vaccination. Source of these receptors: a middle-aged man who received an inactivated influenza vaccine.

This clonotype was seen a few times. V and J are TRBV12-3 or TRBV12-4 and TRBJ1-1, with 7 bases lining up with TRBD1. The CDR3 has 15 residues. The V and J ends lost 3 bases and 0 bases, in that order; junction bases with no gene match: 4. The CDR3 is CASSFGTALNTEAFF. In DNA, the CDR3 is TGTGCCAGCAGTTTCGGGACAGCCCTGAACACTGAAGCTTTCTTT.

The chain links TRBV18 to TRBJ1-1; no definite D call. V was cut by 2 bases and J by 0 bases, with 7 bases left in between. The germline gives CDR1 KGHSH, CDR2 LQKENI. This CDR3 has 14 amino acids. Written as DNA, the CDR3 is TGTGCCAGCTCACCAAAGACCCTGAACACTGAAGCTTTCTTT. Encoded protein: CASSPKTLNTEAFF.

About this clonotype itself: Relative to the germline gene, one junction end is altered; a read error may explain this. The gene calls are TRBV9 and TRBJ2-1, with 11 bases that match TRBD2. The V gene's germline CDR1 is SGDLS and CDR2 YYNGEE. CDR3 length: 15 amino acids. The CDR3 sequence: CASRAGLAAYKEQFF. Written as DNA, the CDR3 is TGTGCCAGCAGGGCGGGACTAGCGGCCTACAAAGAGCAGTTCTTC.

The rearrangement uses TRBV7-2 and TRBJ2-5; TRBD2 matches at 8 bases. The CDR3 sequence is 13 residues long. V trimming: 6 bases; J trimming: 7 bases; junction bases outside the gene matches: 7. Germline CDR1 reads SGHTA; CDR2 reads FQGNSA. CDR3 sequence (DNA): TGTGCCAGCAGTAGAGCGGGAGTGAGGACCCAGTACTTC. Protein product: CASSRAGVRTQYF.

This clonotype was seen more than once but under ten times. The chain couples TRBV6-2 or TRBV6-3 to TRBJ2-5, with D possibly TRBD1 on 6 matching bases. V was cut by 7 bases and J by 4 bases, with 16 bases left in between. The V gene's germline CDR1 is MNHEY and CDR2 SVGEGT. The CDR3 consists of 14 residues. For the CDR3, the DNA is TGTGCCAGCAACCTTCATACAGGGCTAGAGACCCAGTACTTC. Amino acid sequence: CASNLHTGLETQYF.

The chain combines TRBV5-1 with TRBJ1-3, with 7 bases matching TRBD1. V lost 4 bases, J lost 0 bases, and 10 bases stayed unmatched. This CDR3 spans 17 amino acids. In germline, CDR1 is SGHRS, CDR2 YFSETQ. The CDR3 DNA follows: TGCGCCAGCAGCCCCAGAGGGGGCGCAAGCTCTGGAAACACCATATATTTT. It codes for CASSPRGGASSGNTIYF.

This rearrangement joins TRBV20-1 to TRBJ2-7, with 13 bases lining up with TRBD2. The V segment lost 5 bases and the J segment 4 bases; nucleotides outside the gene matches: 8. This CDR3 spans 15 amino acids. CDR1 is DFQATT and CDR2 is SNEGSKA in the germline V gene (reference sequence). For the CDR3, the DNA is TGCAGTGCTCGGACTAGCGGGGGTCCAATATACGAGCAGTACTTC. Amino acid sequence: CSARTSGGPIYEQYF.

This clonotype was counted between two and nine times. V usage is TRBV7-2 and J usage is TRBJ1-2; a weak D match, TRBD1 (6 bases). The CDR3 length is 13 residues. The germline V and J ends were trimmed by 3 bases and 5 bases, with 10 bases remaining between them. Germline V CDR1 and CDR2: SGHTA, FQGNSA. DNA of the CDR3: TGTGCCAGCAGCTTTGGGACACCTTATGGCTACACCTTC. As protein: CASSFGTPYGYTF. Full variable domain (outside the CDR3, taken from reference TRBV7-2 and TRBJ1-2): GAGVSQSPSNKVTEKGKDVELRCDPISGHTALYWYRQSLGQGLEFLIYFQGNSAPDKSGLPSDRFSAERTGGSVSTLTIQRTQQEDSAVYLCASSFGTPYGYTFGSGTRLTVV.

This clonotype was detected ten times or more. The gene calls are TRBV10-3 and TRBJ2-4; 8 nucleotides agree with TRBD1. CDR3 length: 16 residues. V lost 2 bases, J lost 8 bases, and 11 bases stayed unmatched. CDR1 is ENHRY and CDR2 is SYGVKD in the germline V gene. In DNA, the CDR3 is TGTGCCATCAGTGAGACCTCCGGGACAGGCGGGGACATTCAGTACTTC. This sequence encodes CAISETSGTGGDIQYF.

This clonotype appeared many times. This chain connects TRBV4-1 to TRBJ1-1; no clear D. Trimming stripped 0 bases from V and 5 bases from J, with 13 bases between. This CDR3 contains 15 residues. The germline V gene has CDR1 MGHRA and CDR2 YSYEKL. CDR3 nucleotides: TGCGCCAGCAGCCAAGATAGTTGTTGGAGGACTGAAGCTTTCTTT. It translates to CASSQDSCWRTEAFF.

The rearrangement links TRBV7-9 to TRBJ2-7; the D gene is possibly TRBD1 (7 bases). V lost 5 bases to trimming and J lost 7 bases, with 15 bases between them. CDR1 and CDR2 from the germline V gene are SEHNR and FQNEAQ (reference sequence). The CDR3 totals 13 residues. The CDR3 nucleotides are TGTGCCAGCAGCCAAGCGACAGGGAGGGAGCAGTACTTC. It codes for CASSQATGREQYF.

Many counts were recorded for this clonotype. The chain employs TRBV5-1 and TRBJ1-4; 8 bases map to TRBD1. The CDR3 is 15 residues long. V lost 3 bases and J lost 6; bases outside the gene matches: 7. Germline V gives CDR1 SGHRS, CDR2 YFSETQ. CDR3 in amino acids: CASSSPGTGDEKLFF. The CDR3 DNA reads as TGCGCCAGCAGCTCCCCCGGGACAGGCGATGAAAAACTGTTTTTT.

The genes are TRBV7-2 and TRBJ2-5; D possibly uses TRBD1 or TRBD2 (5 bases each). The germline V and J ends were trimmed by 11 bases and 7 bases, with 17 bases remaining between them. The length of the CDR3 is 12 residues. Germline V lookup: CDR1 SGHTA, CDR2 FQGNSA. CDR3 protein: CAGGGELGTQYF. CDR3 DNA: TGTGCCGGTGGGGGAGAACTAGGGACCCAGTACTTC.

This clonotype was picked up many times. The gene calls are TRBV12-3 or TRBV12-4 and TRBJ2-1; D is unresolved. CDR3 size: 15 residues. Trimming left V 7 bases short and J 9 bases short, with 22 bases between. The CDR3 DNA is TGTGCCAGCAATCCTTCGGAACAGTTCCAACGTGAGCAGTTCTTC. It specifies CASNPSEQFQREQFF.

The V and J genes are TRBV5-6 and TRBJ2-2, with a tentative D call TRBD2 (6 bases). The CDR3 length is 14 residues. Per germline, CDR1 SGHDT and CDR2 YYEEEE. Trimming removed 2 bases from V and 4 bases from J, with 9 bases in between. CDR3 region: CASSFGGPTGELFF. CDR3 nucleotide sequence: TGTGCCAGCAGCTTCGGGGGACCCACCGGGGAGCTGTTTTTT.

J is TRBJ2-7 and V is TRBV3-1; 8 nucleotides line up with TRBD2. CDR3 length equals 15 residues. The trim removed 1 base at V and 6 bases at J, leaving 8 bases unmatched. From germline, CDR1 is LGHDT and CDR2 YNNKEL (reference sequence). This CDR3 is CASSQAPGGIGEQYF. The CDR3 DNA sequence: TGTGCCAGCAGCCAAGCTCCGGGAGGGATAGGCGAGCAGTACTTC.

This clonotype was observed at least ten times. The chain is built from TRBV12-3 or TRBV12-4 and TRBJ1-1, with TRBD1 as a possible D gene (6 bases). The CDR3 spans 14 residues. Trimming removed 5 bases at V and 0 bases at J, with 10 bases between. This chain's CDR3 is CASSPGTLNTEAFF. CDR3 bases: TGTGCCAGCAGTCCCGGGACATTGAACACTGAAGCTTTCTTT.

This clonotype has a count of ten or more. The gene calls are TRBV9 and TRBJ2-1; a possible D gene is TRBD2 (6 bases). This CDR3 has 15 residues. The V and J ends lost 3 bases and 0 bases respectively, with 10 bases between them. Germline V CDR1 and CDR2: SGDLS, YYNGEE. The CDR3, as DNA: TGTGCCAGCAGCGGCGGTAGCGGCTCCTACAATGAGCAGTTCTTC. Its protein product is CASSGGSGSYNEQFF. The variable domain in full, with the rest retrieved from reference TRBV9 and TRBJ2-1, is DSGVTQTPKHLITATGQRVTLRCSPRSGDLSVYWYQQSLDQGLQFLIQYYNGEERAKGNILERFSAQQFPDLHSELNLSSLELGDSALYFCASSGGSGSYNEQFFGPGTRLTVL.

CDR3 DNA sequence: TGCAGTGCTCACCATCTAGCGGGAGGGCCCTGGTATGAGCAGTTCTTC. It is translated as CSAHHLAGGPWYEQFF. The V gene is TRBV20-1, the J gene TRBJ2-1, with 12 bases that match TRBD2. The V segment lost 5 bases and the J segment 8 bases; nucleotides outside the gene matches: 13. Germline V gene sequence: CDR1 DFQATT, CDR2 SNEGSKA (reference sequence). This CDR3 spans 16 amino acids.